What follows describes a single T cell receptor (beta chain). Its antigen is still unknown. These data belong to a study of PD-1 blockade in classical Hodgkin lymphoma. The repertoire was sequenced with immunoSEQ multiplex PCR; TCRdb's copy has only in-frame clones and lacks some. The table includes about 46,000 clones, roughly 80% detected once. V lost 2 bases to trimming and J lost 4 bases, with 18 bases between them. The CDR3 extends over 16 amino acids. Germline-derived CDR1 and CDR2 are SEHNR and FQNEAQ (reference sequence). Study-wide results and limits: Lower baseline TCR diversity was reported for newly diagnosed patients than for healthy donors. The authors excluded patients who started nivolumab under 1 year after ASCT. Patients newly diagnosed and complete responders had comparable baseline diversity.

With no exception, relapse followed autologous stem cell transplantation in all patients, and brentuximab vedotin exposure varied. The source is a human donor with classical Hodgkin lymphoma. V gene TRBV7-9 combines with J gene TRBJ2-7; D is possibly TRBD2 (6 bases). Source: peripheral blood mononuclear cells (PBMCs), taken before the second cycle of nivolumab. The CDR3, as DNA: TGTGCCAGCAGCTTATGGCGGGGCAGCCTCCTTTACGAGCAGTACTTC. Translation gives CASSLWRGSLLYEQYF.